These 15 T cell receptor beta chains originate from one sample sequenced in a study of T cells in Graves' hyperthyroidism and ophthalmopathy (dated 2019 in TCRdb). Receptor libraries were prepared by multiplex PCR. Sequencing instrument: Illumina HiSeq 2000. Amplification of TCR beta CDR3 regions was carried out from RNA transcripts. The TCR CDR3 was subjected to a first round of RT-PCR using the HTBI primer set and the Qiagen OneStep RT-PCR kit. TCRdb reran the public reads through fastp at Q25 and MiXCR, keeping productive beta chains. Rows are combined by CDR3 protein, so each entry shows the most common genes and DNA. A total of roughly 57,000 distinct CDR3 sequences appear in this sample, roughly 50% of them only once. Jointly, the top ten make up 2.5% to 3.5% of the sample. The sample consisted of blood. The receptors were gathered from a woman in her fifties or sixties with Graves' ophthalmopathy.

This clonotype was counted ten times or more. V usage is TRBV3-1 and J usage is TRBJ2-3, with D possibly matching TRBD2 (6 bases). V lost 0 bases and J 0 bases, leaving 10 bases between the germline ends. The CDR3 loop spans 16 amino acids. CDR1 and CDR2 (germline): LGHDT, YNNKEL (reference sequence). Written as DNA, the CDR3 is TGTGCCAGCAGCCAAGATATCGGGACTAGCACAGATACGCAGTATTTT. It encodes CASSQDIGTSTDTQYF.

This clonotype was recorded only once. One junction end does not reproduce the germline sequence, and a read error may be involved. The chain links TRBV14 to TRBJ2-6, with D unclear. The CDR3 is made up of 14 amino acids. Germline lookup yields CDR1 SGHDN and CDR2 FVKESK. The chain's CDR3 is CASSQDEFWSPEAF. CDR3 in DNA: TGTGCCAGCAGCCAAGATGAGTTTTGGAGTCCTGAAGCTTTC.

There are many counts of this clonotype. The chain has TRBV28 and TRBJ2-5; D is possibly TRBD2 (7 bases). Trimming took off 6 bases at V and 3 bases at J, with 14 bases between the two ends. Germline V CDR1 and CDR2: MDHEN, SYDVKM. There are 14 residues in the CDR3. The CDR3 region is CASRPRGGEETQYF. CDR3 DNA sequence: TGTGCCAGCAGGCCCCGAGGGGGGGAAGAGACCCAGTACTTC.

This rearrangement joins TRBV7-3 to TRBJ1-3, with 9 bases identical to TRBD1. Germline V gene data show CDR1 as SGHTA and CDR2 as FQGTGA. The CDR3 is 15 amino acids. Trimming at V came to 3 bases and at J to 9 bases, leaving 9 bases not matched to a gene. In DNA form, the CDR3 reads TGTGCCAGCAGCTTTACGACCCAGACAGGGGGCACCATATATTTT. Protein: CASSFTTQTGGTIYF.

In its sample, this clonotype was seen many times. The rearrangement links TRBV12-3 or TRBV12-4 to TRBJ1-5; the D is unclear. Trimming removed 1 base at V and 0 bases at J, with 16 bases between. The CDR3 covers 18 residues. In DNA form, the CDR3 reads TGTGCCAGCAGTTTAGAGGTGTCAGCAAGCCATAGCAATCAGCCCCAGCATTTT. Protein: CASSLEVSASHSNQPQHF.

This rearrangement joins TRBV7-2 to TRBJ1-4; D not certain. Germline CDR1 and CDR2: SGHTA and FQGNSA. This CDR3 spans 14 amino acids. Between the trimmed V and J ends, which lost 5 bases and 7 bases, there was a span of 14 bases. The CDR3 coding sequence is TGTGCCAGCAGCCTCATTGAGGGAGGTGAAAAACTGTTTTTT. Translating gives CASSLIEGGEKLFF.

This clonotype was detected only once. This sequence joins TRBV29-1 and TRBJ2-7; D is uncertain. From germline, CDR1 is SQVTM and CDR2 ANQGSEA. The CDR3 runs 13 residues. Trimming took off 1 base at V and 0 bases at J, with 7 bases between the two ends. CDR3 in amino acids: CSVEAISSYEQYF. In DNA form, the CDR3 reads TGCAGCGTTGAAGCCATCAGCTCCTACGAGCAGTACTTC.

The chain has TRBV7-2 and TRBJ2-2, with D unclear. Germline assignment: CDR1 SGHTA and CDR2 FQGNSA. This CDR3 has 14 amino acids. V lost 3 bases, J lost 11 bases, and 16 bases lay in between. The CDR3 coding sequence is TGTGCCAGCAGCTTGGCAGGCTTGGGCAATGAGCTGTTTTTT. As protein: CASSLAGLGNELFF.

The table lists this clonotype with many counts. The CDR3 loop reads CASRGFSYEQYF. The CDR3 bases are TGTGCCAGCAGGGGGTTCTCCTACGAGCAGTACTTC. This sequence joins TRBV2 and TRBJ2-7; D unclear. The V end lost 6 bases, the J end lost 0 bases, and 6 bases lay between the germline ends. The CDR3 runs to 12 residues. Looked up from germline, CDR1 is SNHLY and CDR2 is FYNNEI.

This clonotype was found once. The chain links TRBV20-1 to TRBJ1-4, with D possibly being TRBD1 (5 bases). This CDR3 is 11 amino acids long. The V end was cut by 6 bases, the J end by 7 bases, with 9 bases between. Germline V gene sequence: CDR1 DFQATT, CDR2 SNEGSKA (reference sequence). The DNA of the CDR3 is TGCAGTGCGGCCGGGACTGAAAAACTGTTTTTT. Protein product: CSAAGTEKLFF.

By sample share, this clonotype is medium-sized. The genes are TRBV25-1 and TRBJ2-5; D tentatively reads TRBD1 or TRBD2 (5 bases each). Germline V gives CDR1 MGHDK, CDR2 SYGVNS. V was trimmed by 2 bases and J by 0 bases, leaving 10 bases between them. The CDR3 has 15 residues. The CDR3: CASSEGGGHQETQYF. The DNA of the CDR3 is TGTGCCAGCAGTGAAGGTGGGGGACACCAAGAGACCCAGTACTTC.

At least ten counts were recorded for this clonotype. The chain employs TRBV6-4 and TRBJ2-3, with TRBD2 identical over 10 bases. Trimming removed 5 bases from V and 5 bases from J; junction bases left unmatched: 7. This CDR3 comprises 15 residues. The germline gives CDR1 MRHNA, CDR2 SNTAGT. The CDR3 DNA reads TGTGCCAGCAGTACTTCCACTAGCGGGATAGATACGCAGTATTTT. Translating gives CASSTSTSGIDTQYF.

This clonotype was found many times. This rearrangement joins TRBV11-3 to TRBJ2-3; no firm D call. V was pared by 1 base and J by 3 bases, with 8 bases between. The CDR3 length is 14 residues. Germline CDR1 SGHNT, CDR2 YENEEA. CDR3 nucleotides: TGTGCCAGCAGCTTAGGGGAAGGAACAGATACGCAGTATTTT. This encodes CASSLGEGTDTQYF. Filled out from reference TRBV11-3 and TRBJ2-3, the complete variable domain reads EAGVVQSPRYKIIEKKQPVAFWCNPISGHNTLYWYLQNLGQGPELLIRYENEEAVDDSQLPKDRFSAERLKGVDSTLKIQPAELGDSAVYLCASSLGEGTDTQYFGPGTRLTVL.

On this clonotype: A junction end diverges from the germline sequence, so it may reflect a read error. V is TRBV5-1 and J is TRBJ2-2; 9 bases align to TRBD2. The CDR3 length is 16 residues. The germline V gene has CDR1 SGHRS and CDR2 YFSETQ. This CDR3 reads CASSYSGGPNTGEPFF. The CDR3 DNA reads as TGCGCCAGCAGCTATAGCGGGGGACCAAACACCGGGGAGCCGTTTTTT.

This clonotype was seen many times. V is TRBV6-5 and J is TRBJ2-5; D ambiguous. The V and J ends lost 6 bases and 4 bases respectively, with 21 bases between them. From germline, CDR1 is MNHEY and CDR2 SVGAGI. This CDR3 region has 16 residues. The CDR3 coding sequence is TGTGCCAGCAGCCCCGACACGGACCCTTTCCGAGAGACCCAGTACTTC. This sequence encodes CASSPDTDPFRETQYF.